This T cell receptor beta chain was sequenced during a study of T cells in Graves' hyperthyroidism and ophthalmopathy. V dropped 2 bases and J dropped 2; count of bases not matched to a gene: 11. CDR1 is GTSNPN, CDR2 SVGIG, per germline (reference sequence). The CDR3 runs 17 residues. This clonotype was detected ten times or more. Amplified TCR beta CDR3 regions came from RNA transcripts. The HTBI set primed first-round TCR CDR3 RT-PCR. MiXCR, applied by TCRdb to the multiplex PCR reads, yields one record per CDR3 protein. The table lists about 410,000 distinct CDR3 sequences, around 13% of them singletons. Source material for PBMCs was more than 7.5 ml fresh peripheral blood.

The chain combines TRBV30 with TRBJ2-7; TRBD2 aligns across 11 bases. The sample taken for sequencing was blood. This receptor was taken from a woman in her thirties with Graves' ophthalmopathy. The CDR3 DNA reads as TGTGCCTGGAGTTCCGGACAGGGACTAGCGGTAGCCTACGAGCAGTACTTC. It specifies CAWSSGQGLAVAYEQYF.